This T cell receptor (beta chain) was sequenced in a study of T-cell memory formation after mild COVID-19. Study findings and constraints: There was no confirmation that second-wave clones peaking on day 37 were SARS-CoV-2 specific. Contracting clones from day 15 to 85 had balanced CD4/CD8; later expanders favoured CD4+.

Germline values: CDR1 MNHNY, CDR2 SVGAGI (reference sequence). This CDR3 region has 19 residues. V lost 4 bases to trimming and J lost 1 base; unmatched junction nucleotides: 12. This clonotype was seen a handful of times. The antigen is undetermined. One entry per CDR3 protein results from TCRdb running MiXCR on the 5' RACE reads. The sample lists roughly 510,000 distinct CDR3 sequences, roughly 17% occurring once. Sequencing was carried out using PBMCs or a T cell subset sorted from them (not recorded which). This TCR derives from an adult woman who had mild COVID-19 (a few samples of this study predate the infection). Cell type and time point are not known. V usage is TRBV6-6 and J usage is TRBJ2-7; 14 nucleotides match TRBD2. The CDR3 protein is CASSFRGGLAGDGSYEQYF. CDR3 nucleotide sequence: TGTGCCAGCAGTTTTAGAGGGGGACTAGCGGGAGATGGGTCCTACGAGCAGTACTTC.